The 10 T cell receptor beta chains in this list originate from one sample, sequenced in a study of PD-L1 blockade in urothelial cancer. Indicated time point: pretreatment peripheral blood. Repertoires were generated with immunoSEQ multiplex PCR, while TCRdb's copy carries only in-frame clones and drops some. Seen here are 60,000 or so clones, 85% to 90% observed once, and the top ten hold about a sixth. This sample comprised PBMCs, obtained around atezolizumab (anti-PD-L1) treatment. These receptors were collected from a man between 65 and 85 years old with urothelial cancer.

The genes are TRBV5-1 and TRBJ2-5, with TRBD1 matching over 8 bases. The V and J ends lost 0 bases and 5 bases, in that order; junction bases with no gene match: 6. The CDR3 length is 15 residues. Germline-derived CDR1 and CDR2 are SGHRS and YFSETQ. Here the CDR3 reads CASSLDQGARETQYF. In DNA, the CDR3 is TGCGCCAGCAGCTTGGATCAGGGGGCCAGGGAGACCCAGTACTTC.

This clone was seen more than once but under ten times. V gene TRBV4-1 combines with J gene TRBJ1-5; TRBD1 aligns across 8 bases. Germline V CDR1 and CDR2: MGHRA, YSYEKL. V lost 3 bases and J lost 1; bases outside the gene matches: 8. This CDR3 is built from 17 residues. The CDR3 bases are TGCGCCAGCAGCCAGGAGGCCCGACAGGGGAGCAATCAGCCCCAGCATTTT. It is translated as CASSQEARQGSNQPQHF.

This clone was observed a handful of times. The V gene is TRBV7-2, the J gene TRBJ2-1; D uncertain. The CDR3 loop spans 15 amino acids. The germline V gene encodes CDR1 SGHTA and CDR2 FQGNSA. V was trimmed by 4 bases and J by 6 bases, leaving 16 bases between them. This CDR3 is CASSSPRLGLNEQFF. As DNA, the CDR3 is TGTGCCAGCAGCTCCCCTCGCCTGGGCCTCAATGAGCAGTTCTTC.

This sequence joins TRBV5-1 and TRBJ2-7; 8 bases fit TRBD2. Unmatched junction bases numbered 7, after V lost 4 bases and J lost 7 bases. There are 13 residues in the CDR3. In germline, CDR1 is SGHRS, CDR2 YFSETQ. Here the CDR3 DNA reads TGCGCCAGCAGCACGGGGGGGAATTTTGAGCAGTACTTC. This sequence encodes CASSTGGNFEQYF.

The genes are TRBV7-2 and TRBJ1-2; 7 bases align to TRBD1. Trimming at V came to 5 bases and at J to 5 bases, leaving 5 bases not matched to a gene. The CDR3 has 13 amino acids. CDR1 SGHTA and CDR2 FQGNSA come from the germline V gene. The CDR3 protein is CASSPGQDYGYTF. Here the CDR3 DNA reads TGTGCCAGCAGCCCCGGACAGGATTATGGCTACACCTTC.

The chain carries TRBV5-6 and TRBJ1-2; 7 bases match TRBD1. CDR1 is SGHDT, CDR2 YYEEEE, per germline. The CDR3 totals 15 residues. V lost 4 bases, J lost 4 bases, and 10 bases stayed unmatched. The CDR3 is CASSLRTGPSYGYTF. CDR3 DNA sequence: TGTGCCAGCAGCCTACGGACAGGCCCGAGCTATGGCTACACCTTC.

The chain links TRBV28 to TRBJ1-5, with a possible D match to TRBD1 (5 bases). Germline values: CDR1 MDHEN, CDR2 SYDVKM. The CDR3 sequence is 14 residues long. Trimming left V 2 bases short and J 6 bases short, with 11 bases between. Here the CDR3 reads CASSLMGGGQPQHF. CDR3 DNA: TGTGCCAGCAGTTTAATGGGGGGAGGTCAGCCCCAGCATTTT.

This rearrangement joins TRBV18 to TRBJ1-1; D possibly corresponds to TRBD1 (5 bases). Germline V gene sequence: CDR1 KGHSH, CDR2 LQKENI. CDR3 length: 15 residues. Trimming removed 3 bases from V and 4 bases from J, with 15 bases in between. In DNA form, the CDR3 reads TGTGCCAGCTCACCGGTGGAGGGAAGGGGCACTGAAGCTTTCTTT. Protein: CASSPVEGRGTEAFF.

V usage is TRBV6-5 and J usage is TRBJ1-2, with TRBD1 matching over 10 bases. J gave up 8 bases and V 2 bases, and 5 bases lay outside the gene matches. There are 14 residues in the CDR3. Germline V CDR1 and CDR2: MNHEY, SVGAGI. CDR3 sequence: CASSYRDRGGGYTF. CDR3 coding DNA: TGTGCCAGCAGTTACAGGGACAGGGGTGGAGGCTACACCTTC.

The V gene is TRBV5-4, the J gene TRBJ1-1; TRBD1 is a possible D gene (6 bases). The CDR3 extends over 17 amino acids. V lost 4 bases and J 0 bases, leaving 19 bases between the germline ends. Germline CDR1 and CDR2: SGHNT and YYREEE (reference sequence). CDR3 DNA sequence: TGTGCCAGCAGCCCTGAGGGGGACATCTATATGAACACTGAAGCTTTCTTT. Its translation: CASSPEGDIYMNTEAFF.